A selection of T cell receptor beta chains follows, all from one sample in a study of cytomegalovirus exposure and HLA in healthy donors. This table comes from immunoSEQ multiplex PCR, and its TCRdb copy is limited to in-frame clones, with some not included. Seen here are more than 140,000 clones, under 70% observed once, and the top ten hold under 3%. Sample: PBMCs. The receptors come from a woman in her 30s in good health and CMV-seropositive. Both conserved end residues are part of each CDR3. A D gene is named only where the DNA matches it firmly. Expanded clones get a size class; other rows say once, few or many, or leave the size out.

TGTGCCAGCAGTCCCCGAGCTAGCGGGAACTACAATGAGCAGTTCTTC,CASSPRASGNYNEQFF,-,TRBV6-6,TRBD2,TRBJ2-1
TGTGCCAGCAGCCAAAATGGCTACACCTTC,CASSQNGYTF,-,TRBV11-2,-,TRBJ1-2
TGTGCCACCGGATTGAACAGGGGGCTTTCCTACGAGCAGTACTTC,CATGLNRGLSYEQYF,-,TRBV15,TRBD1,TRBJ2-7
TGTGCCAGCAGCGTGGGTCCCAGCTCCTACAATGAGCAGTTCTTC,CASSVGPSSYNEQFF,-,TRBV5-8,-,TRBJ2-1
TGTGCCACCAGCAGAGATCCGACAGGCCAAGAGACCCAGTACTTC,CATSRDPTGQETQYF,-,TRBV15,-,TRBJ2-5
TGTGCCAGCAGCTTCGGGACAGAGAAATACAATGAGCAGTTCTTC,CASSFGTEKYNEQFF,few,TRBV5-6,TRBD1,TRBJ2-1
TGTGCCTGGAGTGTACGAGCAACTAATGAAAAACTGTTTTTT,CAWSVRATNEKLFF,-,TRBV30,-,TRBJ1-4
TGTGCCATCAGTGACGGGGGATATAGTTTCTTT,CAISDGGYSFF,-,TRBV10-3,-,TRBJ1-1
TGTGCCAGCCGGGACAGCCGAGCAGATACGCAGTATTTT,CASRDSRADTQYF,once,TRBV19,TRBD1,TRBJ2-3
TGCGCCAGCAGCTTGCAGGAAGGCTCTGGAAACACCATATATTTT,CASSLQEGSGNTIYF,-,TRBV5-1,-,TRBJ1-3
TGTGCCAGCAGCCGCGAATCTGGACTAGCGGGCCTGCAAGAGACCCAGTACTTC,CASSRESGLAGLQETQYF,-,TRBV4-2,TRBD2,TRBJ2-5
TGTGCCAGTAGTATAGATCTTATTGGGGCCGGTGAGCAGTACTTC,CASSIDLIGAGEQYF,-,TRBV19,-,TRBJ2-7
TGTGCCAGTAGTATGACCGGGACAGGCTTTAGGATGGGCTACACCTTC,CASSMTGTGFRMGYTF,-,TRBV19,TRBD1,TRBJ1-2
TGTGCCAGCAGATCAGGACAGCTCATCAATCAGCCCCAGCATTTT,CASRSGQLINQPQHF,-,TRBV6-5,-,TRBJ1-5
TGTGCCAGCAGCTTGGCCGAGAGGGCGGGCTACACCTTC,CASSLAERAGYTF,-,TRBV5-4,-,TRBJ1-2
TGTGCCAGCAGTAACCAGAAGACAGTAATCTATGGCTACACCTTC,CASSNQKTVIYGYTF,-,TRBV6-6,-,TRBJ1-2
TGTGCCAGCAGCTCCTCTGAGGTTGGGGGGGCTTTCTTT,CASSSSEVGGAFF,-,TRBV7-6,-,TRBJ1-1
TGCGCCAGCAGCTTGGGGACTAGCGGGGGACACGGGGAGCTGTTTTTT,CASSLGTSGGHGELFF,-,TRBV5-1,TRBD2,TRBJ2-2
TGTGCCTGCGGCTCCTTGACGGAGGATGGCTACACCTTC,CACGSLTEDGYTF,-,TRBV28,-,TRBJ1-2
TGTGCCATCAGTGACAGGGGGCTTTCTAATTCACCCCTCCACTTT,CAISDRGLSNSPLHF,-,TRBV10-3,TRBD1,TRBJ1-6
TGCGCCAGCAGCAAAACTTCAGCGGGAACATCTAACGAGCAGTACTTC,CASSKTSAGTSNEQYF,-,TRBV4-1,TRBD2,TRBJ2-7
TGTGCCAGCAGGACAGGGGGGGAGCCCCAGCATTTT,CASRTGGEPQHF,-,TRBV6-1,TRBD1,TRBJ1-5
TGCGCCAGCAGCCCAGGTGTGAGACAGCTTAATGAAAAACTGTTTTTT,CASSPGVRQLNEKLFF,-,TRBV4-1,-,TRBJ1-4
TGTGCCAGCAGCTCTGGGGGACAGGGGGGAAACACCATATATTTT,CASSSGGQGGNTIYF,few,TRBV4-2,TRBD1,TRBJ1-3
TGTGCCAGCAGTGAAGCGCCCAGGGGCTCCTACGAGCAGTACTTC,CASSEAPRGSYEQYF,-,TRBV2,-,TRBJ2-7
TGTGCCAGCAGCCACCTAGGACAGGCCTCTGGAAACACCATATATTTT,CASSHLGQASGNTIYF,-,TRBV5-5,TRBD1,TRBJ1-3
TGCGCCAGCAGCCGACAGGGGCTGGTCAATAGCAATCAGCCCCAGCATTTT,CASSRQGLVNSNQPQHF,-,TRBV4-1,TRBD1,TRBJ1-5
TGTGCCAGTAGTCCACCGACAGGGTCCTACGAGCAGTACTTC,CASSPPTGSYEQYF,-,TRBV19,TRBD1,TRBJ2-7
TGCGCCAGCAGTGAGGGTTACGCCGGACAGGGAGGATCAGGGGGCAAAAACATTCAGTACTTC,CASSEGYAGQGGSGGKNIQYF,-,TRBV10-1,TRBD1,TRBJ2-4
TGTGCCATCAGGGATACCGGGAGCTCCTATAATTCACCCCTCCACTTT,CAIRDTGSSYNSPLHF,-,TRBV10-3,-,TRBJ1-6
TGTGCCAGCAGCTTGGCAACTGGAAACATTCAGTACTTC,CASSLATGNIQYF,-,TRBV5-6,-,TRBJ2-4
TGCGCCAGCAGGGAGGACAGGGGAGGAGAGTCAGACCATAAAGCTTTCTTT,CASREDRGGESDHKAFF,few,TRBV10-2,TRBD1,TRBJ1-1
TGTGCCAGCAGAGAAGACAGGGCCCCCTCCTACGAGCAGTACTTC,CASREDRAPSYEQYF,once,TRBV2,TRBD1,TRBJ2-7
TGTGCCAGCGGGGGGGCAGATACGCAGTATTTT,CASGGADTQYF,-,TRBV28,TRBD2,TRBJ2-3
TGTGCCAGCAGCCGTAGGGGGGGAGGCTCCTACGAGCAGTACTTC,CASSRRGGGSYEQYF,-,TRBV14,-,TRBJ2-7
TGCGCCAGCAGCCAAGATTTCAGCGGGGGGGGTAATGAGCAGTTCTTC,CASSQDFSGGGNEQFF,-,TRBV4-1,TRBD2,TRBJ2-1
TGTGCCAGCAGCCAAAGGACAGGGGGCGAAAATGAGCAGTTCTTC,CASSQRTGGENEQFF,-,TRBV13,TRBD1,TRBJ2-1
TGTGCCAGCAAACGACAGGGGGAGCCCAATCAGCCCCAGCATTTT,CASKRQGEPNQPQHF,-,TRBV28,TRBD1,TRBJ1-5
TGTGCCAGCAGCTTCATTAAGGGGGCGACTGAAGCTTTCTTT,CASSFIKGATEAFF,few,TRBV7-9,TRBD1,TRBJ1-1
TGTGCCAGTAGTCCGGGACTAGCTTGGAACATTCAGTACTTC,CASSPGLAWNIQYF,-,TRBV19,TRBD2,TRBJ2-4
TGTGCCATCAGTGAAGGGGTGCCAGCTAACTATGGCTACACCTTC,CAISEGVPANYGYTF,-,TRBV10-3,-,TRBJ1-2
TGTGCCTTGAAGATTAGTGGAAACACCATATATTTT,CALKISGNTIYF,-,TRBV30,-,TRBJ1-3